Presented here are 19 T cell receptor beta chains from one specimen sequenced in a study of shared T cell receptors in the human thymus. Assay: immunoSEQ multiplex PCR; the TCRdb copy retains only in-frame clones and omits some. The sample holds roughly 700,000 clones, roughly 90% seen once. These same records also appear under a second study, on human thymus T cells.

Source material: thymocytes. Receptors were obtained from a boy under three years old with a congenital heart defect.

The chain recombines TRBV11-2 with TRBJ2-2; D possibly corresponds to TRBD1 (5 bases). The germline gives CDR1 SGHAT, CDR2 FQNNGV. CDR3 length: 14 residues. V was clipped by 1 base and J by 5 bases, with 8 bases between them. CDR3 sequence: CASSLVQGTGELFF. CDR3 bases: TGTGCCAGCAGCTTAGTCCAGGGAACCGGGGAGCTGTTTTTT.

The chain carries TRBV12-5 and TRBJ2-5; TRBD2 might be the D (6 bases). The CDR3 runs to 12 residues. Trimming left V 11 bases short and J 1 base short, with 11 bases between. Germline values: CDR1 LGHNT, CDR2 FRNRAP. The DNA for the CDR3 is TGTGCTTCTAGACTAGGCCAAGAGACCCAGTACTTC. As protein: CASRLGQETQYF. Supplemented by reference TRBV12-5 and TRBJ2-5, the full variable domain reads DARVTQTPRHKVTEMGQEVTMRCQPILGHNTVFWYRQTMMQGLELLAYFRNRAPLDDSGMPKDRFSAEMPDATLATLKIQPSEPRDSAVYFCASRLGQETQYFGPGTRLLVL.

The rearrangement links TRBV14 to TRBJ2-1; 10 bases are a match to TRBD2. Trimming took 3 bases from V and 1 from J; bases not matched to a gene: 9. Germline loops: CDR1 SGHDN, CDR2 FVKESK. This CDR3 has 18 residues. CDR3 protein: CASSQVSSGSISYNEQFF. As DNA, the CDR3 is TGTGCCAGCAGCCAGGTTTCTAGCGGGAGTATTTCCTACAATGAGCAGTTCTTC.

The rearrangement links TRBV27 to TRBJ2-7; TRBD2 matches 14 bases. CDR1 MNHEY and CDR2 SMNVEV come from the germline V gene (reference sequence). J gave up 7 bases and V 6 bases, and 11 bases lay outside the gene matches. The CDR3 runs to 16 residues. This CDR3 is CASSPPGTSGRGEQYF. CDR3 nucleotide sequence: TGTGCCAGCAGCCCTCCCGGGACTAGCGGGAGAGGGGAGCAGTACTTC.

The V call is TRBV4-2, the J call TRBJ2-7, with TRBD1 matching 8 bases. CDR3 size: 22 residues. Germline CDR1 is LGHNA and CDR2 is YNFKEQ. The trim removed 1 base at V and 5 bases at J, leaving 28 bases unmatched. Written as DNA, the CDR3 is TGTGCCAGCAGCCAAGGTAATAATGTTGACTCTTGTGGAGACAGGGGACTCCACGAGCAGTACTTC. Translated: CASSQGNNVDSCGDRGLHEQYF.

The chain joins TRBV10-1 to TRBJ2-7, with 10 bases fitting TRBD2. The germline CDR1 and CDR2 sequences are WNHNN and SYGVQD (reference sequence). This CDR3 is 18 amino acids long. The junction had 14 bases not matched to a gene; V was cut back by 0 bases and J by 6 bases. The CDR3 region has the DNA TGCGCCAGCAGTGAGTCGTCAGAGCGGGAGGGCCGAGCGGCCGAGCAGTACTTC. As protein: CASSESSEREGRAAEQYF.

This chain uses TRBV10-3 with TRBJ2-7, with 9 bases fitting TRBD2. V lost 2 bases, J lost 7 bases, and 18 bases stayed unmatched. The germline V gene has CDR1 ENHRY and CDR2 SYGVKD. This CDR3 region has 18 residues. CDR3 nucleotide sequence: TGTGCCATCAGTGAGCCGCTCTTGGGTAGCGGGGGTGATCAGGAGCAGTACTTC. It codes for CAISEPLLGSGGDQEQYF.

J is TRBJ2-3 and V is TRBV6-1; 9 nucleotides match TRBD2. Germline-derived CDR1 and CDR2 are MNHNS and SASEGT. With V trimmed by 3 bases and J by 3 bases, 7 bases remained unmatched. CDR3 length: 16 amino acids. The CDR3 loop is CASSEGLTSGTDTQYF. CDR3 DNA sequence: TGTGCCAGCAGTGAGGGCTTGACTAGCGGTACAGATACGCAGTATTTT.

The rearrangement uses TRBV28 and TRBJ1-1; a possible D gene is TRBD1 (6 bases). CDR3 length: 17 residues. Germline V CDR1 and CDR2: MDHEN, SYDVKM. V was cut by 5 bases and J by 1 base, with 20 bases left in between. CDR3: CASSPLLDRKGNTEAFF. The CDR3 nucleotides read TGTGCCAGCAGTCCCCTCTTGGACAGAAAAGGGAACACTGAAGCTTTCTTT. Supplemented by reference TRBV28 and TRBJ1-1, the full variable domain reads DVKVTQSSRYLVKRTGEKVFLECVQDMDHENMFWYRQDPGLGLRLIYFSYDVKMKEKGDIPEGYSVSREKKERFSLILESASTNQTSMYLCASSPLLDRKGNTEAFFGQGTRLTVV.

J is TRBJ2-7 and V is TRBV6-6, with D maybe TRBD1 (6 bases). V gave up 10 bases and J gave up 7 bases, with 23 bases separating them. In germline, CDR1 is MNHNY, CDR2 SVGAGI (reference sequence). This CDR3 is built from 14 residues. DNA of the CDR3: TGTGCCACCGGGACACTAAAACCCCTTAGGGAGCAGTACTTC. Amino acids: CATGTLKPLREQYF.

The chain carries TRBV4-1 and TRBJ2-1; TRBD2 agrees at 10 bases. This CDR3 comprises 17 residues. The V and J ends lost 3 bases and 6 bases, in that order; junction bases with no gene match: 11. Germline values: CDR1 MGHRA, CDR2 YSYEKL. CDR3 sequence reads: CASSQDNSGRTRNEQFF. As DNA, the CDR3 is TGCGCCAGCAGCCAGGATAATAGCGGGAGGACCCGCAATGAGCAGTTCTTC.

The chain carries TRBV18 and TRBJ1-4; no clear D. Germline lookup yields CDR1 KGHSH and CDR2 LQKENI. The CDR3 covers 15 residues. The germline V and J ends were trimmed by 0 bases and 8 bases, with 13 bases remaining between them. The CDR3 protein is CASSPPPGAGEKLFF. The CDR3 nucleotides read TGTGCCAGCTCACCACCTCCGGGAGCGGGGGAAAAACTGTTTTTT.

CDR3 sequence (DNA): TGTGCCAGCAGCCAAGCCCGGGGTTCTTACGGCGTCCCCTACCTCTACAATGAGCAGTTCTTC. Its protein product is CASSQARGSYGVPYLYNEQFF. The chain is built from TRBV14 and TRBJ2-1; TRBD2 might be the D (5 bases). The V end lost 1 base, the J end lost 3 bases, and 28 bases lay between the germline ends. The CDR3 length is 21 residues. Germline V gene lookup returns CDR1 SGHDN and CDR2 FVKESK.

This clone was seen a single time. V is TRBV19 and J is TRBJ1-2; 7 nucleotides line up with TRBD1. The CDR3 runs 14 residues. V was pared by 8 bases and J by 4 bases, with 10 bases of the junction left unmatched. Germline V lookup: CDR1 LNHDA, CDR2 SQIVND (reference sequence). The CDR3 spells CASPRQGCLYGYTF. In nucleotides, the CDR3 is TGTGCCAGTCCCCGACAGGGCTGCCTCTATGGCTACACCTTC.

This sequence joins TRBV28 and TRBJ2-7, with TRBD2 identical over 12 bases. CDR3 size: 14 residues. CDR1 is MDHEN, CDR2 SYDVKM, per germline. Germline trimming cut 6 bases from V and 1 base from J; bases unmatched to any gene: 1. In nucleotides, the CDR3 is TGTGCCAGCAGACTAGCGGGAGGTTCCTACGAGCAGTACTTC. As protein: CASRLAGGSYEQYF. The complete variable domain, with remaining parts taken from reference TRBV28 and TRBJ2-7, reads DVKVTQSSRYLVKRTGEKVFLECVQDMDHENMFWYRQDPGLGLRLIYFSYDVKMKEKGDIPEGYSVSREKKERFSLILESASTNQTSMYLCASRLAGGSYEQYFGPGTRLTVT.

V usage is TRBV21-1 and J usage is TRBJ2-3; the table's TRBD2 call for D was not verified on the DNA. TRBV21-1 is described as a pseudogene. There are 13 residues in the CDR3. The CDR3 reads CASSKQLADTQYF. The CDR3 DNA reads TGTGCCAGCAGCAAACAGCTAGCAGATACGCAGTATTTT.

Worth noting for this clone: Other nucleotide sequences in the sample specify the same CDR3. The genes are TRBV9 and TRBJ1-4; TRBD1 aligns across 8 bases. The germline V gene has CDR1 SGDLS and CDR2 YYNGEE. Trimming removed 2 bases from V and 7 bases from J; junction bases left unmatched: 4. The CDR3 loop spans 14 amino acids. The CDR3 DNA is TGTGCCAGCAGCGTGACAGGGGAGGGTGAAAAACTGTTTTTT. As protein: CASSVTGEGEKLFF.

This clone was counted between two and nine times. This chain links TRBV6-5 with TRBJ2-7, with 9 bases matching TRBD1. CDR1 MNHEY and CDR2 SVGAGI come from the germline V gene. Trimming removed 2 bases from V and 0 bases from J; junction bases left unmatched: 2. The CDR3 length is 15 residues. The CDR3 protein is CASSYGTGFSYEQYF. In nucleotides, the CDR3 is TGTGCCAGCAGTTACGGGACAGGGTTCTCCTACGAGCAGTACTTC.

This clone was seen a single time. The same CDR3 arises from other DNA sequences in this sample as well. The V gene is TRBV18, the J gene TRBJ2-1, with D possibly matching TRBD1 (7 bases). The CDR3 sequence is 13 residues long. From germline, CDR1 is KGHSH and CDR2 LQKENI. The V and J ends lost 6 bases and 6 bases respectively, with 12 bases between them. The chain's CDR3 is CASSPGGSNEQFF. The CDR3 DNA is TGTGCCAGCTCGCCAGGGGGGTCCAATGAGCAGTTCTTC.